Following are 9 T cell receptor beta chains from one sample sequenced in a study of blood T cell repertoires in COVID-19. Profiled with immunoSEQ multiplex PCR; TCRdb holds only in-frame clones, not every one. The top ten clones hold roughly 2% of a sample with about 150,000 clones, around 84% of them seen once. The sample taken for sequencing was peripheral blood. All receptors derive from a man between 65 and 85 years old with acute or convalescent COVID-19.

This clone appeared a single time. The chain recombines TRBV6-1 with TRBJ1-5; no clear D gene. Germline assignment: CDR1 MNHNS and CDR2 SASEGT. V was pared by 0 bases and J by 4 bases, with 10 bases between. The CDR3 consists of 15 residues. The CDR3 here is CASSEALAGNQPQHF. CDR3 nucleotides: TGTGCCAGCAGTGAAGCGCTGGCAGGTAATCAGCCCCAGCATTTT.

The genes are TRBV7-9 and TRBJ1-3; no clear D. V shed 0 bases and J shed 3 bases, with 9 bases lying between them. This CDR3 spans 15 amino acids. Germline lookup yields CDR1 SEHNR and CDR2 FQNEAQ (reference sequence). The CDR3 region is CASSLAKSGGNTIYF. CDR3 coding DNA: TGTGCCAGCAGCTTAGCGAAGTCGGGTGGAAACACCATATATTTT. The whole variable domain, remainder taken from reference TRBV7-9 and TRBJ1-3, is DTGVSQNPRHKITKRGQNVTFRCDPISEHNRLYWYRQTLGQGPEFLTYFQNEAQLEKSRLLSDRFSAERPKGSFSTLEIQRTEQGDSAMYLCASSLAKSGGNTIYFGEGSWLTVV.

This sequence joins TRBV10-3 and TRBJ2-3, with D maybe TRBD2 (6 bases). The CDR3 runs to 14 residues. V was pared by 2 bases and J by 6 bases, with 12 bases between. Germline CDR1 ENHRY, CDR2 SYGVKD. In nucleotides, the CDR3 is TGTGCCATCAGTGAGGGGGGGACCCCGGATACGCAGTATTTT. Encoded protein: CAISEGGTPDTQYF.

This clone was seen a single time. The chain uses TRBV6-5 and TRBJ2-5, with 7 bases aligning to TRBD1. The trim removed 6 bases at V and 4 bases at J, leaving 5 bases unmatched. This CDR3 has 13 amino acids. Germline V CDR1 and CDR2: MNHEY, SVGAGI. The CDR3 DNA sequence: TGTGCCAGCAGAGACACAGGGGCAGAGACCCAGTACTTC. This gives the protein CASRDTGAETQYF.

The J gene is TRBJ2-1, the V gene TRBV2; 10 bases agree with TRBD2. V lost 6 bases to trimming and J lost 9 bases; unmatched junction nucleotides: 8. This CDR3 comprises 14 residues. Germline V gene sequence: CDR1 SNHLY, CDR2 FYNNEI. The CDR3 nucleotides read TGTGCCAGCAGCCCGGGACTAGCGTCCGGTGAGCAGTTCTTC. It translates to CASSPGLASGEQFF.

V gene TRBV5-1 combines with J gene TRBJ1-5; D is unresolved. Germline V lookup: CDR1 SGHRS, CDR2 YFSETQ. V gave up 1 base and J gave up 0 bases, with 8 bases separating them. The CDR3 consists of 15 residues. The CDR3 DNA is TGCGCCAGCAGCTTGTCCGGGGATAGCAATCAGCCCCAGCATTTT. This codes for CASSLSGDSNQPQHF. The full variable domain, completed using reference TRBV5-1 and TRBJ1-5, is KAGVTQTPRYLIKTRGQQVTLSCSPISGHRSVSWYQQTPGQGLQFLFEYFSETQRNKGNFPGRFSGRQFSNSRSEMNVSTLELGDSALYLCASSLSGDSNQPQHFGDGTRLSIL.

The chain is built from TRBV6-5 and TRBJ2-5; possibly TRBD1 for D (5 bases). V was trimmed by 5 bases and J by 5 bases, leaving 9 bases between them. The CDR3 length is 12 residues. Germline CDR1 MNHEY, CDR2 SVGAGI. CDR3 residues: CASSRQSETQYF. The DNA of the CDR3 is TGTGCCAGCAGTAGACAGTCGGAGACCCAGTACTTC.

This clone was observed a handful of times. The chain carries TRBV10-3 and TRBJ2-7, with D perhaps TRBD2 (5 bases). Germline CDR1 is ENHRY and CDR2 is SYGVKD. CDR3 size: 15 residues. The V and J ends lost 3 bases and 5 bases respectively, with 17 bases between them. The CDR3, as DNA: TGTGCCATCAGTGAAAGTTCGCTAGCACCCCACGAGCAGTACTTC. This gives the protein CAISESSLAPHEQYF.

The genes are TRBV27 and TRBJ2-7; 7 bases fit TRBD1. J gave up 6 bases and V 6 bases, and 8 bases lay outside the gene matches. The germline V gene has CDR1 MNHEY and CDR2 SMNVEV (reference sequence). There are 13 residues in the CDR3. CDR3 loop: CASRRQQGTEQYF. CDR3 sequence (DNA): TGTGCCAGCAGGCGCCAACAGGGGACCGAGCAGTACTTC.